This T cell receptor (beta chain) was captured in a study of blood T cell repertoires in COVID-19. Overall study: Samples came from the United States, Italy and Spain, spanning acute and convalescent COVID-19. The analysed material was cDNA or gDNA that came from T cells, B-cell-depleted T cells, or PBMCs.

V shed 0 bases and J shed 1 base, with 6 bases lying between them. CDR1 LGHDT and CDR2 YNNKEL come from the germline V gene (reference sequence). The CDR3 is 14 residues long. As originally analysed: Reference gene primer amplification in the assay estimated nucleated cell counts. The protocol was immunoSEQ multiplex PCR, while the TCRdb copy is restricted to in-frame clones and leaves out a portion. That table gives V, J and clone size, and the DNA gave D and trimming. The table has 380,000 or so clones, around 87% seen once; the top ten hold 1% to 1.5%. The cohort comprised adults aged 18 to 89 years residing in 20 to 30 US areas.

The chain is built from TRBV3-1 (or the pseudogene TRBV3-2) and TRBJ1-1; D is ambiguous. This clonotype originated in a young man who had recovered from COVID-19. The material sequenced was PBMCs or T cells enriched from blood (not recorded which). Written as DNA, the CDR3 is TGTGCCAGCAGCCAAGAGCTAGCGAACACTGAAGCTTTCTTT. It translates to CASSQELANTEAFF.